The 20 T cell receptor beta chains below come from one sample, sequenced in a study of shared clonotypes between healthy human individuals. The assay was immunoSEQ multiplex PCR, and TCRdb's table has in-frame clones only and misses some. The repertoire holds approximately 640,000 clones, around 90% seen once, with 30% to 40% in the top ten. Material: memory CD8+ T cells from PBMCs. Noted subset: CD45RO+ cells pooled with CCR7-negative TemRA cells. The receptors stem from a man aged 18 to 30 in good health. Some clones in this sample may be carry-over from other donors' samples.

The chain couples TRBV9 to TRBJ1-2; D unresolved. The germline V and J ends were trimmed by 3 bases and 0 bases, with 15 bases remaining between them. The CDR3 extends over 16 amino acids. Looked up from germline, CDR1 is SGDLS and CDR2 is YYNGEE. The CDR3 DNA sequence: TGTGCCAGCAGCGCAAACCGACTAAACACTAACTATGGCTACACCTTC. Translated, it gives CASSANRLNTNYGYTF.

The chain carries TRBV19 and TRBJ1-2, with 10 bases lining up with TRBD1. Trimming cost V 7 bases and J 3 bases; bases outside gene matches: 8. CDR1 is LNHDA and CDR2 is SQIVND in the germline V gene (reference sequence). CDR3 length: 15 amino acids. CDR3: CASTLGTGAYYGYTF. The CDR3, as DNA: TGTGCCAGTACTTTGGGGACAGGGGCTTACTATGGCTACACCTTC.

J is TRBJ2-3 and V is TRBV4-1, with D possibly matching TRBD2 (6 bases). CDR3 length: 17 amino acids. Trimming stripped 0 bases from V and 11 bases from J, with 24 bases between. Per the germline V gene, CDR1 is MGHRA and CDR2 is YSYEKL. The CDR3 DNA reads TGCGCCAGCAGCCAAGATGGGGCAGGGACTTTTTCGGATGGGCAGTATTTT. This encodes CASSQDGAGTFSDGQYF.

The chain combines TRBV14 with TRBJ2-1, with D tentatively TRBD1 (5 bases). The CDR3 is 16 residues long. Trimming took off 1 base at V and 6 bases at J, with 16 bases between the two ends. Germline assignment: CDR1 SGHDN and CDR2 FVKESK. The CDR3 loop reads CASSQVAGMYTNEQFF. For the CDR3, the DNA is TGTGCCAGCAGCCAAGTGGCAGGGATGTACACCAATGAGCAGTTCTTC.

The rearrangement uses TRBV13 and TRBJ2-1, with 9 nucleotides matching TRBD2. Losses at the gene ends were 5 bases for V and 5 bases for J; bases not matched to a gene: 10. Germline assignment: CDR1 PRHDT and CDR2 FYEKMQ (reference sequence). The CDR3 sequence is 16 residues long. The CDR3 bases are TGTGCCAGCAGCCCTCGGTTGCCTAGCGGGAACAATGAGCAGTTCTTC. It yields the protein CASSPRLPSGNNEQFF.

V is TRBV29-1 and J is TRBJ2-5; D may be TRBD2 (6 bases). The CDR3 is 14 amino acids. V was clipped by 7 bases and J by 2 bases, with 17 bases between them. Germline V gives CDR1 SQVTM, CDR2 ANQGSEA. The CDR3 DNA follows: TGCAGCGGTGGGGGGTCCTGGCGGCAAGAGACCCAGTACTTC. Translated, it gives CSGGGSWRQETQYF. Variable domain in full (rest from reference TRBV29-1 and TRBJ2-5): SAVISQKPSRDICQRGTSLTIQCQVDSQVTMMFWYRQQPGQSLTLIATANQGSEATYESGFVIDKFPISRPNLTFSTLTVSNMSPEDSSIYLCSGGGSWRQETQYFGPGTRLLVL.

This chain joins TRBV7-8 and TRBJ2-1, with 10 bases aligning to TRBD2. Germline CDR1 and CDR2: SGHVS and FQNEAQ. The CDR3 covers 13 residues. The junction had 1 base not matched to a gene; V was cut back by 3 bases and J by 8 bases. Here the CDR3 DNA reads TGTGCCAGCAGCTTTCTAGCGGGAGATGAGCAGTTCTTC. Translated, it gives CASSFLAGDEQFF.

V and J are TRBV7-9 and TRBJ1-6; D gene uncertain. Per germline, CDR1 SEHNR and CDR2 FQNEAQ (reference sequence). V lost 0 bases to trimming and J lost 4 bases, with 7 bases between them. The CDR3 consists of 15 residues. This CDR3 reads CASSLAAAYNSPLHF. The CDR3 DNA reads as TGTGCCAGCAGCTTAGCGGCGGCGTATAATTCACCCCTCCACTTT.

Here the CDR3 DNA reads TGTGCCAGCAGTTTATCGATGACGGTCGTAGAGACCCAGTACTTC. It encodes CASSLSMTVVETQYF. V usage is TRBV27 and J usage is TRBJ2-5; D remains unclear. Trimming removed 0 bases at V and 4 bases at J, with 12 bases between. CDR3 length equals 15 residues. CDR1 MNHEY and CDR2 SMNVEV come from the germline V gene (reference sequence).

This chain joins TRBV4-3 and TRBJ2-4; D not resolved. Germline V gene sequence: CDR1 LGHNA, CDR2 YSLEER. This CDR3 has 16 residues. The ends were cut back, 6 bases at V and 1 base at J, with 16 bases in the middle. CDR3 amino acids: CASSPTVPGAKNIQYF. For the CDR3, the DNA is TGCGCCAGCAGTCCAACGGTCCCTGGGGCCAAAAACATTCAGTACTTC.

The J gene is TRBJ2-5, the V gene TRBV25-1, with D hard to call. CDR1 and CDR2 from the germline V gene are MGHDK and SYGVNS. This CDR3 spans 16 amino acids. The germline V and J ends were trimmed by 5 bases and 2 bases, with 18 bases remaining between them. CDR3 in DNA: TGTGCCAGCAGTTCCCGGGCTCCTTGGGGTCAAGAGACCCAGTACTTC. It codes for CASSSRAPWGQETQYF.

CDR3 bases: TGTGCCAGCAGCTCCCCCTCGGAATACGAGCAGTACTTC. It specifies CASSSPSEYEQYF. The chain recombines TRBV13 with TRBJ2-7; D is unresolved. The CDR3 runs to 13 residues. V was clipped by 4 bases and J by 4 bases, with 11 bases between them. CDR1 PRHDT and CDR2 FYEKMQ come from the germline V gene (reference sequence).

This clone was counted a single time. A read error may account for a junction end that differs from germline. This chain joins TRBV6-1 and TRBJ2-7, with D possibly being TRBD2 (6 bases). Per the germline V gene, CDR1 is MNHNS and CDR2 is SASEGT. CDR3 length equals 16 residues. CDR3 nucleotide sequence: TGTGCCATCAGTGAGGGACGATCCGGGCCGGGGGACGAGCAGTACTTC. Its translation: CAISEGRSGPGDEQYF.

The chain has TRBV27 and TRBJ1-1; D is uncertain. The CDR3 sequence is 15 residues long. CDR1 and CDR2 (germline): MNHEY, SMNVEV (reference sequence). Trimming cost V 5 bases and J 3 bases, with 16 bases left between them. CDR3 loop: CASSLRRSSDTEAFF. In nucleotides, the CDR3 is TGTGCCAGCAGTCTCCGACGGAGCTCAGACACTGAAGCTTTCTTT.

The V and J genes are TRBV7-9 and TRBJ2-7; 7 positions match TRBD1. The CDR3 is 14 residues long. The germline CDR1 and CDR2 sequences are SEHNR and FQNEAQ (reference sequence). Germline trimming cut 4 bases from V and 2 bases from J; bases unmatched to any gene: 5. The CDR3 region is CASSSDRIAYEQYF. For the CDR3, the DNA is TGTGCCAGCAGCTCGGACAGGATCGCCTACGAGCAGTACTTC.

J is TRBJ1-4 and V is TRBV19; a possible D gene is TRBD1 (5 bases). Germline V gives CDR1 LNHDA, CDR2 SQIVND (reference sequence). The germline V and J ends were trimmed by 9 bases and 4 bases, with 27 bases remaining between them. This CDR3 contains 18 residues. CDR3 sequence (DNA): TGTGCCAGCCTTATGGGGGTCTCCCGACCGACAATTAATGAAAAACTGTTTTTT. This translates into CASLMGVSRPTINEKLFF.

V is TRBV7-9 and J is TRBJ2-3; D possibly corresponds to TRBD2 (5 bases). The CDR3 contains 13 residues. CDR1 and CDR2 (germline): SEHNR, FQNEAQ (reference sequence). V dropped 8 bases and J dropped 10 bases, with 19 bases sitting between them. The CDR3 reads CASRSGRGLSQYF. The CDR3 DNA sequence: TGTGCCAGCCGCTCCGGACGGGGATTATCGCAGTATTTT.

V is TRBV21-1 and J is TRBJ2-7; no check of the table's D call, TRBD1, against the DNA was made. TRBV21-1 is annotated as a pseudogene. This CDR3 has 13 residues. The chain's CDR3 is CASSARTAYEQYF. CDR3 nucleotides: TGTGCCAGCAGCGCCCGGACAGCCTACGAGCAGTACTTC.

The chain employs TRBV27 and TRBJ1-2, with 7 bases matching TRBD1. J was trimmed by 4 bases and V by 2 bases; bases with no gene match: 4. Germline V gene data show CDR1 as MNHEY and CDR2 as SMNVEV (reference sequence). CDR3 size: 14 residues. CDR3: CASSLRGDSYGYTF. The CDR3, as DNA: TGTGCCAGCAGTTTAAGGGGGGACAGCTATGGCTACACCTTC.

This sequence joins TRBV5-6 and TRBJ1-6, with TRBD1 as a possible D gene (5 bases). This CDR3 comprises 15 residues. Deletions cut 1 base from V and 7 bases from J, with 12 bases between. CDR1 SGHDT and CDR2 YYEEEE come from the germline V gene. The CDR3 sequence is CASSLWRQLNSPLHF. The CDR3 coding sequence is TGTGCCAGCAGCTTGTGGAGACAGTTAAATTCACCCCTCCACTTT.